This entry lists 10 T cell receptor beta chains sequenced from one sample in a study of CD8 T cells in Susac syndrome. A quantity of roughly 0.5 to 1 ug RNA underwent reverse transcription using random hexamers. TCRdb used MiXCR to reprocess the immunoSEQ multiplex PCR reads, holding one entry per CDR3 protein. The sample shows around 79,000 distinct CDR3 sequences, roughly 95% of them seen only once. Sample: CD8+ T cells from PBMCs. The receptor source for this set is a human donor with Susac syndrome.

The chain is built from TRBV12-5 and TRBJ1-1; D is unresolved. V shed 3 bases and J shed 4 bases, with 9 bases lying between them. The V gene's germline CDR1 is LGHNT and CDR2 FRNRAP. The CDR3 has 13 amino acids. The CDR3 spells CASGLKGSTEAFF. CDR3 sequence (DNA): TGTGCTAGTGGTTTAAAGGGAAGCACTGAAGCTTTCTTT.

The chain combines TRBV28 with TRBJ1-2, with TRBD1 matching 8 bases. The ends lost 3 bases at V and 5 bases at J; junction bases unmatched: 5. Germline V gene data show CDR1 as MDHEN and CDR2 as SYDVKM. The CDR3 covers 14 residues. The CDR3 region is CASSLPGGKYGYTF. The CDR3 DNA is TGTGCCAGCAGTTTGCCAGGGGGCAAATATGGCTACACCTTC.

The V call is TRBV18, the J call TRBJ1-2; D possibly corresponds to TRBD1 (5 bases). V lost 6 bases, J lost 6 bases, and 20 bases lay in between. Germline V gene sequence: CDR1 KGHSH, CDR2 LQKENI. CDR3 size: 15 residues. Written as DNA, the CDR3 is TGTGCCAGCTCTCTGCGAAGGGACGGTGAGCATGGCTACACCTTC. It translates to CASSLRRDGEHGYTF.

This clonotype was seen only a few times. The chain links TRBV27 to TRBJ2-2; tentatively, D is TRBD2 (6 bases). V lost 8 bases, J lost 7 bases, and 11 bases lay in between. The CDR3 runs to 12 residues. Germline CDR1 reads MNHEY; CDR2 reads SMNVEV (reference sequence). CDR3 nucleotide sequence: TGTGCCAGCTCCCCCGGGGGCGGGGAGCTGTTTTTT. The encoded protein is CASSPGGGELFF.

This CDR3 is CASRGGRGSEAFF. The DNA of the CDR3 is TGTGCCAGCAGGGGGGGGAGGGGCTCTGAAGCTTTCTTT. The chain has TRBV2 and TRBJ1-1; D possibly corresponds to TRBD1 (5 bases). The germline CDR1 and CDR2 sequences are SNHLY and FYNNEI. Trimming removed 6 bases at V and 6 bases at J, with 14 bases between. This CDR3 contains 13 residues.

V gene TRBV7-9 combines with J gene TRBJ1-2; 9 nucleotides line up with TRBD1. V dropped 3 bases and J dropped 7; count of bases not matched to a gene: 15. The CDR3 extends over 17 amino acids. The germline V gene has CDR1 SEHNR and CDR2 FQNEAQ (reference sequence). In DNA, the CDR3 is TGTGCCAGCAGCTTGCCTCCCCGGGACAGGGAAGGAGGTGGCTACACCTTC. Translating gives CASSLPPRDREGGGYTF.

The chain couples TRBV20-1 to TRBJ2-3; 7 nucleotides line up with TRBD2. V trimming: 0 bases; J trimming: 2 bases; junction bases outside the gene matches: 8. Germline V gene data show CDR1 as DFQATT and CDR2 as SNEGSKA (reference sequence). The length of the CDR3 is 16 residues. CDR3 region: CSAREGSGSFTDTQYF. CDR3 in DNA: TGCAGTGCTAGAGAAGGTAGCGGGTCCTTCACAGATACGCAGTATTTT.

The count of this clonotype is one. V and J are TRBV7-9 and TRBJ2-7, with 10 bases identical to TRBD1. With 9 bases clipped from V and 2 bases from J, the junction kept 10 bases outside the gene matches. The CDR3 has 15 residues. CDR1 and CDR2 from the germline V gene are SEHNR and FQNEAQ (reference sequence). CDR3 DNA: TGTGCCAGTGGCACCCGGGACAGGGGACCCTACGAGCAGTACTTC. Amino acid sequence: CASGTRDRGPYEQYF.

This clonotype was detected once. V and J are TRBV10-3 and TRBJ2-7; D is perhaps TRBD1 (6 bases). V was cut by 4 bases and J by 0 bases, with 10 bases left in between. CDR1 and CDR2 from the germline V gene are ENHRY and SYGVKD. The CDR3 has 14 amino acids. The CDR3 DNA sequence: TGTGCCATCAGTGTCGGACAGTACTCCTACGAGCAGTACTTC. This codes for CAISVGQYSYEQYF.

This clonotype showed up just once. The J gene is TRBJ2-1, the V gene TRBV5-1; D might be TRBD1 or TRBD2, each matching 5 bases. Germline values: CDR1 SGHRS, CDR2 YFSETQ. V dropped 5 bases and J dropped 7 bases, with 22 bases sitting between them. There are 16 residues in the CDR3. The CDR3 nucleotides are TGCGCCAGCAGATCCTCCGTGGCAGGGACGAGGAATGAGCAGTTCTTC. It codes for CASRSSVAGTRNEQFF.